One and the same sample provided the 24 T cell receptor beta chains below, sequenced in a study of tumor and adjacent non-tumor tissue in lung cancer (dated by TCRdb to the late 2010s). The receptor library was made with multiplex PCR. Sequencing was carried out with an Illumina HiSeq 2500. Following protocols modified from ARM-PCR, the researchers constructed TCRbeta libraries through three rounds of nested PCR with primers (Table S4). TCRdb itself trimmed the public reads at Q25 with fastp, ran MiXCR and retained productive beta chains. Entries that share a CDR3 protein sequence are merged under the most common genes and DNA. The sample table lists about 110,000 distinct CDR3 sequences, more than 60% of them with a count of one. The ten most abundant clones make up 37% of the sample. RNA was isolated from bulk unsorted tissue, and RNA quality was assessed with a NanoDrop ND-1000 and an Agilent 2100.

The sample consisted of lung tumor tissue. These receptors were obtained from a woman in her sixties or seventies with non-small cell lung cancer.

A word on this clonotype: The conserved phenylalanine or tryptophan normally closing the CDR3 is absent here, so this likely arose from a read error. The chain combines TRBV20-1 with TRBJ2-5, with D possibly being TRBD1 or TRBD2 (6 bases each). The CDR3 extends over 14 amino acids. Germline loops: CDR1 DFQATT, CDR2 SNEGSKA (reference sequence). DNA for the CDR3: TGCAGTGCTAGACGAGGGGGGTACCAAGAGACTCAGTACTCC. Protein product: CSARRGGYQETQYS.

Many counts were recorded for this clonotype. The chain carries TRBV29-1 and TRBJ2-1; TRBD2 matches 11 bases. The CDR3 loop spans 18 amino acids. Trimming at V came to 2 bases and at J to 2 bases, leaving 11 bases not matched to a gene. Per germline, CDR1 SQVTM and CDR2 ANQGSEA. The CDR3 protein is CSVERGLAGPSAYNEQFF. In nucleotides, the CDR3 is TGCAGCGTTGAAAGAGGACTAGCGGGCCCCTCTGCCTACAATGAGCAGTTCTTC.

With regard to this clonotype: The junction differs from germline at one of its ends, possibly a read error. V and J are TRBV4-1 and TRBJ2-3; 14 nucleotides align to TRBD2. The CDR3 totals 21 residues. Germline lookup yields CDR1 MGHRA and CDR2 YSYEKL. The CDR3 bases are TGCGCCAGCAGCCAAGATCCAGCGACTAGCGGGGGGGTAGGGGCCACAGATAGGCAGTATTTT. This gives the protein CASSQDPATSGGVGATDRQYF.

In the case of this clonotype: Relative to the germline gene, one junction end is altered; a read error may explain this. The chain recombines TRBV4-2 with TRBJ1-3, with D perhaps TRBD1 (6 bases). Germline assignment: CDR1 LGHNA and CDR2 YNFKEQ. The CDR3 totals 15 residues. CDR3 loop: CAGSSGEGAGNTIYF. CDR3 sequence (DNA): TGTGCCGGCAGCTCAGGGGAAGGAGCTGGAAACACCATATATTTC.

Note on this clonotype: A much larger clone lies one base from this, so it may be a read error. This chain connects TRBV4-2 to TRBJ2-7, with 7 bases fitting TRBD2. V shed 2 bases and J 3 bases; nucleotides not matched to a gene: 13. There are 17 residues in the CDR3. Germline loops: CDR1 LGHNA, CDR2 YNFKEQ. The CDR3 spells CASSQLDLREGGYEQYF. The CDR3 DNA reads as TGTGCCAGCAGCCAACTCGATTTGAGGGAGGGTGGCTACGAGCAGTACTTC.

This clonotype was counted once. A much bigger clone sits one base away, suggesting this may be a read error. J is TRBJ1-1 and V is TRBV12-3 or TRBV12-4, with a tentative D call TRBD1 (6 bases). The CDR3 contains 14 residues. CDR3 in amino acids: CVSSPTGHNTEAFF. CDR3 DNA: TGTGTCAGCAGCCCCACAGGGCATAACACTGAAGCTTTCTTT.

The chain links TRBV28 to TRBJ2-4, with TRBD1 matching over 8 bases. The CDR3 totals 17 residues. Germline assignment: CDR1 MDHEN and CDR2 SYDVKM. The junction had 14 bases not matched to a gene; V was cut back by 9 bases and J by 1 base. CDR3 residues: CASTSPQGGLAKNIQYF. The CDR3 DNA is TGTGCCAGTACTAGCCCACAGGGGGGACTCGCCAAAAACATTCAGTACTTC.

This clonotype was recorded at least ten times. The rearrangement joins TRBV6-5 to TRBJ1-2, with a weak D call TRBD1 (6 bases). Trimming removed 4 bases from V and 7 bases from J, with 10 bases in between. The CDR3 sequence is 12 residues long. The germline gives CDR1 MNHEY, CDR2 SVGAGI. The CDR3 DNA is TGTGCCAGCAGTTTCGCCAGGGGTGGCTACACCTTC. It yields the protein CASSFARGGYTF.

This chain joins TRBV5-1 and TRBJ2-7; 7 bases align to TRBD2. The CDR3 totals 14 residues. The ends lost 4 bases at V and 5 bases at J; junction bases unmatched: 9. Germline V gives CDR1 SGHRS, CDR2 YFSETQ. The CDR3 loop is CASSNETSFHEQYF. In nucleotides, the CDR3 is TGCGCCAGCAGCAACGAGACTAGCTTCCACGAGCAGTACTTC.

As concerns this clonotype: The missing conserved phenylalanine or tryptophan at the end of this CDR3 makes a read error likely. The J gene is TRBJ2-2, the V gene TRBV4-2; perhaps TRBD2 as D (5 bases). The germline CDR1 and CDR2 sequences are LGHNA and YNFKEQ. Trimming removed 1 base from V and 4 bases from J, with 13 bases in between. The CDR3 sequence is 16 residues long. The CDR3 region is CASSQVRGVGTGELFL. The CDR3 DNA reads TGTGCCAGCAGCCAAGTTCGGGGAGTAGGCACCGGGGAGCTGTTTCTT.

This chain links TRBV11-1 with TRBJ2-1, with D hard to call. CDR3 length: 17 residues. Germline assignment: CDR1 SGHAT and CDR2 FQDESV (reference sequence). Trimming pared 6 bases from V and 0 bases from J, leaving 18 bases between. The CDR3 loop is CASSQGFAASSYNEQFF. CDR3 bases: TGTGCCAGCAGTCAAGGATTCGCAGCGAGCTCCTACAATGAGCAGTTCTTC.

The CDR3 coding sequence is TGCGCCAACAGACATACAGGATCGAACACTGAAGCTTTCTTT. Translated, it gives CANRHTGSNTEAFF. The J gene is TRBJ1-1, the V gene TRBV4-1; a weak D match, TRBD1 (5 bases). CDR1 and CDR2 from the germline V gene are MGHRA and YSYEKL. Trimming stripped 10 bases from V and 1 base from J, with 16 bases between. The CDR3 loop spans 14 amino acids.

This clonotype was observed once. Because the CDR3 is missing its conserved closing phenylalanine or tryptophan, this is likely a read error. The genes are TRBV4-2 and TRBJ2-1; 12 positions agree with TRBD2. This CDR3 region has 16 residues. The germline V gene encodes CDR1 LGHNA and CDR2 YNFKEQ. DNA for the CDR3: TGTGTCAGCGGCCAAGCAGGACTAGCGGGAAACAATGAGCAGTTCCTC. Translated, it gives CVSGQAGLAGNNEQFL.

This clonotype was detected only once. The chain links TRBV7-3 to TRBJ2-1; the D gene is possibly TRBD2 (6 bases). V was clipped by 5 bases and J by 3 bases, with 14 bases between them. The CDR3 is 15 amino acids. Germline V gene data show CDR1 as SGHTA and CDR2 as FQGTGA. In DNA, the CDR3 is TGTGCCAGCAGCCTATATGACGGGAGCTACAATGAGCAGTTCTTC. Translated, it gives CASSLYDGSYNEQFF.

Turning to this clonotype: With a much larger clone just one base away, this may be a read error. The chain is built from TRBV12-3 or TRBV12-4 and TRBJ1-5; TRBD1 is a possible D gene (5 bases). CDR3 size: 15 residues. In DNA, the CDR3 is TGTACCAGCAGTTTACCTAGGGGAGGCAATCAGCCCCAGCATTTT. Encoded protein: CTSSLPRGGNQPQHF.

About this clonotype itself: The CDR3 ends on some other residue instead of the conserved phenylalanine or tryptophan, so this is likely a read error. The chain links TRBV11-2 to TRBJ1-1; unclear D gene. Germline CDR1 reads SGHAT; CDR2 reads FQNNGV. CDR3 length equals 15 residues. The CDR3 nucleotides read TGTGCCAGCAGCTTAGATCAGTCCCTGAACACTGGAGCTTTCATT. It yields the protein CASSLDQSLNTGAFI.

V and J are TRBV5-6 and TRBJ2-3, with 12 bases aligning to TRBD2. J was trimmed by 6 bases and V by 0 bases; bases with no gene match: 5. This CDR3 has 16 amino acids. Germline assignment: CDR1 SGHDT and CDR2 YYEEEE. CDR3 sequence: CASSLGTSGTDDTQYF. The CDR3 nucleotides are TGTGCCAGCAGCTTGGGGACTAGCGGGACAGACGATACGCAGTATTTT.

This clonotype has at least ten counts. This chain uses TRBV12-3 or TRBV12-4 with TRBJ2-2; D call uncertain. V shed 3 bases and J shed 0 bases, with 2 bases lying between them. The CDR3 runs 13 residues. The CDR3 coding sequence is TGTGCCAGCAGTTTCTCGAACACCGGGGAGCTGTTTTTT. As protein: CASSFSNTGELFF.

The CDR3 sequence is CRVSPDRTGFEAFF. DNA of the CDR3: TGCAGGGTTAGTCCCGATAGGACAGGGTTTGAAGCTTTCTTT. The chain uses TRBV29-1 and TRBJ1-1, with 8 positions matching TRBD1. The germline V gene has CDR1 SQVTM and CDR2 ANQGSEA. The CDR3 is made up of 14 amino acids. The variable domain in full, completed from reference TRBV29-1 and TRBJ1-1, reads SAVISQKPSRDICQRGTSLTIQCQVDSQVTMMFWYRQQPGQSLTLIATANQGSEATYESGFVIDKFPISRPNLTFSTLTVSNMSPEDSSIYLCRVSPDRTGFEAFFGQGTRLTVV.

Regarding this clonotype: A read error may account for a junction end that differs from germline. The rearrangement uses TRBV4-2 and TRBJ1-5; D possibly corresponds to TRBD1 (6 bases). Germline values: CDR1 LGHNA, CDR2 YNFKEQ. The CDR3 is 12 residues long. CDR3 sequence: CASRRDNKPQHF. The CDR3 nucleotides read TGTGCCAGCCGACGGGACAATAAGCCCCAGCATTTT.

Comment on this clonotype: One junction end disagrees with the germline gene, perhaps due to a read error. CDR3 in amino acids: CGSNPGQPSTQYF. CDR3 bases: TGTGGCAGCAACCCAGGACAGCCTAGTACCCAGTACTTC. This chain uses TRBV28 with TRBJ2-5, with D possibly TRBD1 on 6 matching bases. The CDR3 is made up of 13 amino acids. The germline V gene encodes CDR1 MDHEN and CDR2 SYDVKM.

The V gene is TRBV7-9, the J gene TRBJ1-6; 7 bases fit TRBD1. Trimming took 7 bases from V and 0 from J; bases not matched to a gene: 12. Germline CDR1 reads SEHNR; CDR2 reads FQNEAQ (reference sequence). This CDR3 has 18 residues. The CDR3 region has the DNA TGTGCCAGCACCTATGCCGGGACAGAGAGCTCCTATAATTCACCCCTCCACTTT. Protein product: CASTYAGTESSYNSPLHF.

About this clonotype itself: A read error may be the cause here, since a much bigger clone is one base away. The chain uses TRBV20-1 and TRBJ2-1, with 15 bases identical to TRBD2. Germline V CDR1 and CDR2: DFQATT, SNEGSKA (reference sequence). The length of the CDR3 is 16 residues. The CDR3 region has the DNA TGCAGTGCTAAGGGACTAGCGGGAGGAGATTACAATGAGCAGTTATTC. It translates to CSAKGLAGGDYNEQLF.

Details on this clonotype: A much larger clone sits a single nucleotide away, making a read error possible. This rearrangement joins TRBV20-1 to TRBJ1-5; D unclear. V was pared by 3 bases and J by 2 bases, with 5 bases between. Germline V CDR1 and CDR2: DFQATT, SNEGSKA (reference sequence). The CDR3 extends over 12 amino acids. The CDR3 region is CSASSGNQPQHF. In nucleotides, the CDR3 is TGCAGTGCTAGCTCCGGCAATCAGCCCCAGCATTTT.